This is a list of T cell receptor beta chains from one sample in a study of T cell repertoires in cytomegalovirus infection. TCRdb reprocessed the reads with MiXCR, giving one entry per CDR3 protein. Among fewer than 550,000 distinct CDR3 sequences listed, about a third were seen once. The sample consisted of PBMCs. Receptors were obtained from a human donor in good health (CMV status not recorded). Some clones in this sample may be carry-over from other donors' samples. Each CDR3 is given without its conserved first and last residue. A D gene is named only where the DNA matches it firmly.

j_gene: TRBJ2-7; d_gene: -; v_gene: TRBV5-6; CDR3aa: ASSTGRLYEQY
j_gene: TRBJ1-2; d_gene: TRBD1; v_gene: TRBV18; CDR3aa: ASSPGQGNGYT
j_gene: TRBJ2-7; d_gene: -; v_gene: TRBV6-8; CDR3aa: ASSYSGPVYEQY
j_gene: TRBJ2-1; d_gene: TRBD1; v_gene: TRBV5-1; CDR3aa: ASSLAGTANEQF
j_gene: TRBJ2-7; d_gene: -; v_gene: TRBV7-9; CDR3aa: ASSLGAGTHPYEQY
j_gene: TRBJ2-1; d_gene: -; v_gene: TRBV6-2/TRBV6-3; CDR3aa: ASSYGQGEF
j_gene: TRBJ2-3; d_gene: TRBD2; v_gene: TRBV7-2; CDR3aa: ASSYPGGSADTQY
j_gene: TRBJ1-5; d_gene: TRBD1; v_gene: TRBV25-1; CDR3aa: ANLPGTGGWAQH
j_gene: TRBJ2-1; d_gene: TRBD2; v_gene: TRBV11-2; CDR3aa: ASSFRTSAYNEQF
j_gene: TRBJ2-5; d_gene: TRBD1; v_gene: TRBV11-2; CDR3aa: ASSLGTGQRETQY
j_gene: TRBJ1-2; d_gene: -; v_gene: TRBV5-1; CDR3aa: ASRAGTGVNYGYT
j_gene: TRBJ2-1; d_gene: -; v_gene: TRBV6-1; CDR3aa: ASSENPGWDEQF
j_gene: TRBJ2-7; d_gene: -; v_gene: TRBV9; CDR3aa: ASSRDRNEYEQY
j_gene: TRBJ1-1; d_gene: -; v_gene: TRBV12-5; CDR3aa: ASGLGQTEAF
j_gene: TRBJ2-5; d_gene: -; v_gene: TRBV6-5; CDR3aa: ASSPSGSQETQY
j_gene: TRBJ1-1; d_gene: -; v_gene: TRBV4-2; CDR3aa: ASSQERAGTEAF
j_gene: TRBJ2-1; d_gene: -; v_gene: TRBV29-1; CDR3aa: SVDSPRYNEQF
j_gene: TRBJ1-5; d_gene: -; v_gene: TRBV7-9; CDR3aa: ASTDSWDQPQH
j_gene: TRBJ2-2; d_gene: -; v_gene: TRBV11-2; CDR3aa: ASSLEAGATGELF
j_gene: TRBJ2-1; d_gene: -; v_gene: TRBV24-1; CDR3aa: ATSDSPNRRTGNEQF
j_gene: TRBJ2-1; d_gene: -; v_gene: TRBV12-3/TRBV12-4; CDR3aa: ASNIYNEQF
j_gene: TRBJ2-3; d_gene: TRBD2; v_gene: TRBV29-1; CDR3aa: SVGWSGASTDTQY
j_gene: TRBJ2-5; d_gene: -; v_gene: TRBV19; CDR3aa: ASSVAGLTETQY
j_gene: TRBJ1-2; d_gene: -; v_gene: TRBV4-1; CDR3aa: ASSGSGRYT
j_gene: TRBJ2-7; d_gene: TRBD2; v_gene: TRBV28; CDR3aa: ASSALTSLYEQY
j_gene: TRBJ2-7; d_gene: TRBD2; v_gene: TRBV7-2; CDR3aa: ASSQSGATYEQY
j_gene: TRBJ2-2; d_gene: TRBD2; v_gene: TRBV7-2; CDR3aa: ASRDLAGGPPGELF
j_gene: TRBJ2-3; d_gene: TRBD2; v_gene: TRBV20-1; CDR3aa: SAPERGGPDTQY
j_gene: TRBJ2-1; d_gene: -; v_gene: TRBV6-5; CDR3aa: ASSYRGDEQF
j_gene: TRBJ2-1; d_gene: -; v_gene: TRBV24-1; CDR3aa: VTSDFGAAGYEPL
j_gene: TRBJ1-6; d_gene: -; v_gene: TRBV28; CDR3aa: ASLPGHITGLH
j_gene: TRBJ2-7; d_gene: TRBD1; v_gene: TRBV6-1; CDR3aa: ASSRTGQSHEQY
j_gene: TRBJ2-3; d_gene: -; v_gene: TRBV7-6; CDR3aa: ASSPTSGQDTQY
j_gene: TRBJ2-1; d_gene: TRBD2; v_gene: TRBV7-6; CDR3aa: ASSPGGSNNEQF
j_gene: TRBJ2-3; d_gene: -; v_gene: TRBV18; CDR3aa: ASSPPDGLRTDTQY
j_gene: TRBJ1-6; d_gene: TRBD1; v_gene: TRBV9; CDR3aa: ASNLGTANSPLH
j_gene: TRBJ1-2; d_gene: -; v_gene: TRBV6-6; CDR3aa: ASSYSRFQNLGYT
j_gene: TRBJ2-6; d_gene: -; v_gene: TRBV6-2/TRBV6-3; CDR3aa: ASRTLRDGANVLT
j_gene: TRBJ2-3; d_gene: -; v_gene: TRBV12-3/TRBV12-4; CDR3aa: ASSLMAGPDSVNPTSTDTQY
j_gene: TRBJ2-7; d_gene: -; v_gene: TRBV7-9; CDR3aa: ASSPLTGPSYEQY
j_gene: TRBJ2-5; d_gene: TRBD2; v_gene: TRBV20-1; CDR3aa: SARPLAGGNQETQY
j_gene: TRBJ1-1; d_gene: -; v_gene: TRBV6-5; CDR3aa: ASRMDSLNTEAF
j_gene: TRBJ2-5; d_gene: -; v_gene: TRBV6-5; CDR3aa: ASSYGLGARETQY
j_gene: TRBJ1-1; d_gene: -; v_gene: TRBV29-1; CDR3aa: SVEGRANTEAF
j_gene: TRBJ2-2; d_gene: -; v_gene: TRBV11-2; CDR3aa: ASSSVRTGELS
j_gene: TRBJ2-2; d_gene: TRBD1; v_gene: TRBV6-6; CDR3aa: AIPGQGEYTGELF
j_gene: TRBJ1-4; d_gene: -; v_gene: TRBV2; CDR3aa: ASSADRKLNEKLF
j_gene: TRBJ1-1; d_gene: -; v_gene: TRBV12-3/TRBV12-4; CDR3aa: ASTSGLNTEAF
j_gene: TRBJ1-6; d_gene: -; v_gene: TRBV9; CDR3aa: ASSVVGSDNSPLH
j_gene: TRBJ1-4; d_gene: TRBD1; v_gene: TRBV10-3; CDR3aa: AISEGQEDEKLF
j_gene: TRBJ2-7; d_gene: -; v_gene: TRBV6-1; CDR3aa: ASLLRGDSYEQY
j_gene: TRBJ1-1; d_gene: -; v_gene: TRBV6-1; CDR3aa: ASSGGGFMNTEAF
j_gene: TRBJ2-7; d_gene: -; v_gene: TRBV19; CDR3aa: ASSSLISYEQY
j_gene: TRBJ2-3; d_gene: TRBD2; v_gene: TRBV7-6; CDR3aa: ASSLATSGGDTQY